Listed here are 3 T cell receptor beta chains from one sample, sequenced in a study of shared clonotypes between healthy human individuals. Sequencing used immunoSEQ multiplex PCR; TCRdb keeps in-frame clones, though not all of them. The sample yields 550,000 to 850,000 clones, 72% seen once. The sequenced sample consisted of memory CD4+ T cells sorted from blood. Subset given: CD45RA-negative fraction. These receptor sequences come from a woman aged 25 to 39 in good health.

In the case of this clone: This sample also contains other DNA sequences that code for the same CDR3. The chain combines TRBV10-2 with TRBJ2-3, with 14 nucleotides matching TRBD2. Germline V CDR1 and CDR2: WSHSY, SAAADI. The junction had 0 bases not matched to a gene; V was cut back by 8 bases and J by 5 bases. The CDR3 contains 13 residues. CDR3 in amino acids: CASGLAGGDTQYF. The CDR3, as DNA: TGCGCCAGCGGACTAGCGGGAGGAGATACGCAGTATTTT.

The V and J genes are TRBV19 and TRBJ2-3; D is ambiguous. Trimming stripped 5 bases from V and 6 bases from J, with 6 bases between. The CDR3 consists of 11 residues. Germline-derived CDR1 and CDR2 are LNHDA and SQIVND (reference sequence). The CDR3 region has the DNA TGTGCCAGTAGTTTCGTGGATACGCAGTATTTT. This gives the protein CASSFVDTQYF.

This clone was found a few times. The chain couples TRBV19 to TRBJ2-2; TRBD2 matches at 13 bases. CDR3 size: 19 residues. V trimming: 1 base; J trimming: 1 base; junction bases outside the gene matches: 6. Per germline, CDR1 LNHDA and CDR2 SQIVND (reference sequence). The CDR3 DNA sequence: TGTGCCAGTAGTATAGTCGGGAGACTAGCGGGAGGGAACACCGGGGAGCTGTTTTTT. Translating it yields CASSIVGRLAGGNTGELFF.